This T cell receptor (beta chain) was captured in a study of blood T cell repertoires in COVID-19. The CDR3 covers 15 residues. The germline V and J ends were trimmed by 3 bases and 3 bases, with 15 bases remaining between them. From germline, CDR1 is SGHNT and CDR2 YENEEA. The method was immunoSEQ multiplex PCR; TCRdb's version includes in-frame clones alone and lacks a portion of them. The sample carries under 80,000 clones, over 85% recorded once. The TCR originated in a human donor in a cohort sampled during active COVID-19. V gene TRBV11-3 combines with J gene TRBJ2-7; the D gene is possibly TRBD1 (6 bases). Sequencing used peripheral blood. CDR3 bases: TGTGCCAGCAGCTTGTTTCAGGGGCCCTTCTACGAGCAGTACTTC. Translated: CASSLFQGPFYEQYF.